Below, 31 T cell receptor beta chains from the same sample are listed, as sequenced in a study of T cell repertoires in aging, cancer and after chemotherapy. TRB rearrangements spanning V, D and J were amplified using mixed TRB-A/B primers. MiXCR was run by TCRdb on the multiplex PCR reads, yielding one entry per CDR3 protein. Found here are approximately 12,000 distinct CDR3 sequences, roughly 28% of them singletons; the top ten hold approximately 2.5%. TCR beta rearrangements were amplified from peripheral blood genomic DNA. Sequenced: blood. These receptor sequences come from a human donor in good health.

For this clonotype: A much bigger clone sits one base away, suggesting this may be a read error. The genes are TRBV6-5 and TRBJ2-7; D call uncertain. Germline loops: CDR1 MNHEY, CDR2 SVGAGI. The V and J ends lost 5 bases and 2 bases respectively, with 13 bases between them. The CDR3 has 14 amino acids. The CDR3 sequence: CASSTYLWAYEQYF. The CDR3 DNA is TGTGCCAGCAGTACGTATCTTTGGGCCTACGAGCAGTACTTC.

This clonotype is medium-sized. The chain has TRBV19 and TRBJ2-3, with a tentative D call TRBD2 (6 bases). Trimming removed 2 bases from V and 8 bases from J, with 17 bases in between. The CDR3 loop spans 15 amino acids. Per germline, CDR1 LNHDA and CDR2 SQIVND (reference sequence). CDR3 DNA sequence: TGTGCCAGTAGTATATCGGGCACTAGCCGTCGTACGCAGTATTTT. The encoded protein is CASSISGTSRRTQYF.

In this sample, this clonotype is medium-sized. The chain couples TRBV29-1 to TRBJ2-3; the D gene is possibly TRBD1 (5 bases). From germline, CDR1 is SQVTM and CDR2 ANQGSEA. The V and J ends lost 3 bases and 4 bases respectively, with 8 bases between them. This CDR3 is built from 12 residues. DNA for the CDR3: TGCAGCGTTGACAGGGTCGCAGATACGCAGTATTTT. Residues: CSVDRVADTQYF.

This clonotype has more than one count but fewer than ten. The chain links TRBV5-4 to TRBJ1-6, with TRBD1 matching 10 bases. This CDR3 is built from 16 residues. CDR1 and CDR2 from the germline V gene are SGHNT and YYREEE (reference sequence). The V and J ends lost 4 bases and 1 base, in that order; junction bases with no gene match: 2. CDR3 coding DNA: TGTGCCAGCAGCCCGGACAGGGGGTCCTATAATTCACCCCTCCACTTT. Encoded protein: CASSPDRGSYNSPLHF.

The V call is TRBV19, the J call TRBJ2-7; the match to TRBD1 covers 7 bases. Germline loops: CDR1 LNHDA, CDR2 SQIVND (reference sequence). The trim removed 7 bases at V and 3 bases at J, leaving 6 bases unmatched. CDR3 length equals 13 residues. CDR3 sequence reads: CASTPRTGYEQYF. The CDR3 coding sequence is TGTGCCAGTACCCCCCGGACAGGCTACGAGCAGTACTTC. Variable domain in full (rest from reference TRBV19 and TRBJ2-7): DGGITQSPKYLFRKEGQNVTLSCEQNLNHDAMYWYRQDPGQGLRLIYYSQIVNDFQKGDIAEGYSVSREKKESFPLTVTSAQKNPTAFYLCASTPRTGYEQYFGPGTRLTVT.

The chain uses TRBV24-1 and TRBJ2-3; a possible D gene is TRBD2 (5 bases). The V end lost 0 bases, the J end lost 3 bases, and 15 bases lay between the germline ends. The CDR3 totals 17 residues. Germline V gene data show CDR1 as KGHDR and CDR2 as SFDVKD. CDR3 sequence: CATSDLGAGLATDTQYF. The CDR3 coding sequence is TGTGCCACCAGTGATTTGGGTGCAGGACTTGCAACAGATACGCAGTATTTT.

The V gene is TRBV7-2, the J gene TRBJ2-1, with a tentative D call TRBD2 (7 bases). Germline CDR1 is SGHTA and CDR2 is FQGNSA. The CDR3 length is 13 residues. V shed 5 bases and J shed 6 bases, with 11 bases lying between them. CDR3 sequence (DNA): TGTGCCAGCAGCCTAGGGGGGGGCAATGAGCAGTTCTTC. Translating it yields CASSLGGGNEQFF. Full variable domain (missing parts from reference TRBV7-2 and TRBJ2-1): GAGVSQSPSNKVTEKGKDVELRCDPISGHTALYWYRQSLGQGLEFLIYFQGNSAPDKSGLPSDRFSAERTGGSVSTLTIQRTQQEDSAVYLCASSLGGGNEQFFGPGTRLTVL.

The chain has TRBV6-5 and TRBJ1-5, with a possible D match to TRBD1 (5 bases). V was pared by 5 bases and J by 0 bases, with 8 bases between. The germline gives CDR1 MNHEY, CDR2 SVGAGI. The CDR3 contains 14 residues. The chain's CDR3 is CASSAQDSNQPQHF. As DNA, the CDR3 is TGTGCCAGCAGTGCACAGGATAGCAATCAGCCCCAGCATTTT.

By its share, this clonotype is medium-sized. The V gene is TRBV15, the J gene TRBJ1-1; D is ambiguous. Germline loops: CDR1 LNHNV, CDR2 YYDKDF (reference sequence). V lost 1 base, J lost 0 bases, and 6 bases lay in between. This CDR3 region has 14 residues. The CDR3 sequence is CATSRANMNTEAFF. As DNA, the CDR3 is TGTGCCACCAGCAGAGCGAACATGAACACTGAAGCTTTCTTT.

This clonotype has just a few counts. The V call is TRBV6-2 or TRBV6-3, the J call TRBJ1-1; D is undetermined. CDR3 length equals 15 residues. Looked up from germline, CDR1 is MNHEY and CDR2 is SVGEGT. V was cut by 2 bases and J by 1 base, with 11 bases left in between. CDR3 sequence (DNA): TGTGCCAGCAGTTACCCCCCGAAAGGGAACACTGAAGCTTTCTTT. Translated, it gives CASSYPPKGNTEAFF.

This clonotype is medium-sized. This sequence joins TRBV6-1 and TRBJ2-5; tentative D call: TRBD2 (6 bases). Germline V gene lookup returns CDR1 MNHNS and CDR2 SASEGT. Deletions cut 7 bases from V and 1 base from J, with 7 bases between. The CDR3 has 12 amino acids. Written as DNA, the CDR3 is TGTGCCAGCAAGGAGGGCCAAGAGACCCAGTACTTC. This gives the protein CASKEGQETQYF.

This clonotype is deemed medium-sized (0.01 to 0.1%). J is TRBJ2-7 and V is TRBV6-2 or TRBV6-3, with 9 positions matching TRBD1. CDR3 length: 15 residues. J gave up 4 bases and V 7 bases, and 11 bases lay outside the gene matches. CDR1 and CDR2 from the germline V gene are MNHEY and SVGEGT. In DNA, the CDR3 is TGTGCCAGCAAACCGGGACAGGGTTCAAGATACGAGCAGTACGTC. Protein: CASKPGQGSRYEQYV.

This clonotype showed up just a few times. The CDR3 here is CSATEWRSSYNEQFF. For the CDR3, the DNA is TGCAGTGCCACCGAGTGGAGGAGCTCCTACAATGAGCAGTTCTTC. The J gene is TRBJ2-1, the V gene TRBV20-1; possible D gene TRBD2, 5 bases. CDR1 is DFQATT and CDR2 is SNEGSKA in the germline V gene (reference sequence). Trimming cost V 6 bases and J 0 bases, with 15 bases left between them. There are 15 residues in the CDR3.

This clonotype was detected a few times. The rearrangement links TRBV2 to TRBJ1-5; a weak D match, TRBD1 (6 bases). Germline V lookup: CDR1 SNHLY, CDR2 FYNNEI. CDR3 length: 14 amino acids. With 7 bases removed from V and 5 bases from J, the gap between germline ends came to 15 bases. CDR3 sequence: CASTPSQGDQPQHF. The CDR3, as DNA: TGTGCCAGCACCCCTTCACAGGGCGATCAGCCCCAGCATTTT.

This rearrangement joins TRBV7-2 to TRBJ1-4; possibly TRBD1 for D (5 bases). Germline V gene data show CDR1 as SGHTA and CDR2 as FQGNSA. The CDR3 loop spans 14 amino acids. V lost 7 bases and J lost 6, with 15 bases in between. The CDR3, as DNA: TGTGCCAGCAACAGAGGGGATATGGATGAAAAACTGTTTTTT. Protein sequence: CASNRGDMDEKLFF. Using reference TRBV7-2 and TRBJ1-4 for the parts outside the CDR3, the full variable domain is GAGVSQSPSNKVTEKGKDVELRCDPISGHTALYWYRQSLGQGLEFLIYFQGNSAPDKSGLPSDRFSAERTGGSVSTLTIQRTQQEDSAVYLCASNRGDMDEKLFFGSGTQLSVL.

Comment on this clonotype: A read error may explain this, as a much larger clone is one base away. This chain connects TRBV20-1 to TRBJ2-7; TRBD2 agrees at 9 bases. Trimming at V came to 3 bases and at J to 2 bases, leaving 11 bases not matched to a gene. Germline values: CDR1 DFQATT, CDR2 SNEGSKA (reference sequence). The CDR3 extends over 16 amino acids. Written as DNA, the CDR3 is TGCAGTGCTAGGGGAATAGCGGGGGCCATTACCTACGAGCAGTACTTC. Its translation is CSARGIAGAITYEQYF.

The V and J genes are TRBV5-1 and TRBJ2-7, with TRBD1 matching 8 bases. Germline loops: CDR1 SGHRS, CDR2 YFSETQ. The V gene end was trimmed by 0 bases and the J gene end by 7 bases; junction bases not matched to a gene: 6. The CDR3 loop spans 14 amino acids. CDR3 nucleotides: TGCGCCAGCAGCTTGGGACAGGGGCCTAGGGAGCAGTACTTC. As protein: CASSLGQGPREQYF.

In regard to this clonotype: The CDR3 ends on some other residue instead of the conserved phenylalanine or tryptophan, so this is likely a read error. The chain uses TRBV5-1 and TRBJ1-2; TRBD1 aligns across 9 bases. The CDR3 length is 14 residues. CDR1 and CDR2 (germline): SGHRS, YFSETQ. The ends lost 2 bases at V and 6 bases at J; junction bases unmatched: 5. In DNA form, the CDR3 reads TGCGCCAGCAGCTTCGACAGGGGGGAGGATGGCTACACCCTC. As protein: CASSFDRGEDGYTL.

In its sample, this clonotype was seen a few times. V is TRBV28 and J is TRBJ2-3, with 8 bases that match TRBD1. In germline, CDR1 is MDHEN, CDR2 SYDVKM. V was pared by 4 bases and J by 4 bases, with 4 bases of the junction left unmatched. This CDR3 region has 14 residues. The chain's CDR3 is CASSSAGGADTQYF. The CDR3 DNA reads as TGTGCCAGCAGTTCGGCAGGGGGCGCAGATACGCAGTATTTT. The variable domain in full, completed from reference TRBV28 and TRBJ2-3, reads DVKVTQSSRYLVKRTGEKVFLECVQDMDHENMFWYRQDPGLGLRLIYFSYDVKMKEKGDIPEGYSVSREKKERFSLILESASTNQTSMYLCASSSAGGADTQYFGPGTRLTVL.

This chain connects TRBV4-3 to TRBJ1-6; D uncertain. The CDR3 is 14 amino acids. Germline CDR1 LGHNA, CDR2 YSLEER. V shed 2 bases and J shed 10 bases, with 12 bases lying between them. DNA of the CDR3: TGCGCCAGCAGCCAACTCCGGACTGGGTCACCCCTCCACTTT. This encodes CASSQLRTGSPLHF.

This clonotype is medium-sized in the sample. The V call is TRBV5-4, the J call TRBJ2-6; D is perhaps TRBD2 (5 bases). The CDR3 extends over 17 amino acids. Trimming took 1 base from V and 4 from J, leaving 15 bases between them. CDR1 is SGHNT, CDR2 YYREEE, per germline (reference sequence). Here the CDR3 reads CASSLYLGVSGANVLTF. The CDR3 DNA reads as TGTGCCAGCAGCTTGTACCTCGGGGTGTCCGGGGCCAACGTCCTGACTTTC.

By its share, this clonotype is medium-sized. This chain uses TRBV30 with TRBJ1-5, with 10 positions matching TRBD1. Per germline, CDR1 GTSNPN and CDR2 SVGIG (reference sequence). The CDR3 contains 15 residues. J was trimmed by 2 bases and V by 1 base; bases with no gene match: 2. The CDR3 loop is CAWSGGTGGNQPQHF. CDR3 nucleotide sequence: TGTGCCTGGAGTGGGGGGACAGGGGGCAATCAGCCCCAGCATTTT.

By share of the sample, this clonotype is medium-sized. The V gene is TRBV20-1, the J gene TRBJ2-2; weak D call: TRBD2 (7 bases). Between the trimmed V and J ends, which lost 0 bases and 7 bases, there was a span of 15 bases. The CDR3 consists of 15 residues. The germline gives CDR1 DFQATT, CDR2 SNEGSKA (reference sequence). In nucleotides, the CDR3 is TGCAGTGCTAGAGATACAGGGTCGGGAGGCGGGGAGCTGTTTTTT. Translating it yields CSARDTGSGGGELFF.

This clonotype was recorded a few times. This chain connects TRBV18 to TRBJ1-2, with D possibly TRBD1 on 5 matching bases. V was trimmed by 3 bases and J by 7 bases, leaving 12 bases between them. CDR1 is KGHSH and CDR2 is LQKENI in the germline V gene. This CDR3 has 13 residues. The CDR3: CASSPLGGAGYTF. DNA for the CDR3: TGTGCCAGCTCACCCCTCGGGGGAGCTGGCTACACCTTC.

V and J are TRBV6-5 and TRBJ2-1; TRBD2 matches at 7 bases. V lost 5 bases, J lost 4 bases, and 11 bases stayed unmatched. The length of the CDR3 is 16 residues. The germline gives CDR1 MNHEY, CDR2 SVGAGI. In DNA, the CDR3 is TGTGCCAGCAGTGAGTCGATGGCGGGAGAGTACAATGAGCAGTTCTTC. It specifies CASSESMAGEYNEQFF.

The chain has TRBV4-3 and TRBJ1-3, with a weak D call TRBD1 (6 bases). Germline lookup yields CDR1 LGHNA and CDR2 YSLEER. The length of the CDR3 is 16 residues. Trimming shortened V by 1 base and J by 2 bases, and 12 bases separated the two germline ends. CDR3 region: CASSQVEGGTGNTIYF. As DNA, the CDR3 is TGCGCCAGCAGCCAAGTCGAGGGGGGTACTGGAAACACCATATATTTT.

The chain recombines TRBV4-3 with TRBJ1-5, with unresolved D. This CDR3 region has 16 residues. V lost 1 base and J 3 bases, leaving 13 bases between the germline ends. Germline CDR1 and CDR2: LGHNA and YSLEER. CDR3 in amino acids: CASSQGRNSNNQPQHF. The CDR3 DNA follows: TGCGCCAGCAGCCAAGGTAGGAACAGCAACAATCAGCCCCAGCATTTT.

This clonotype is deemed medium-sized. The V gene is TRBV11-1, the J gene TRBJ2-7; TRBD1 is a possible D gene (6 bases). Germline loops: CDR1 SGHAT, CDR2 FQDESV (reference sequence). Trimming pared 2 bases from V and 1 base from J, leaving 12 bases between. The CDR3 is 15 amino acids. Here the CDR3 reads CASSLSRDISYEQYF. CDR3 DNA: TGTGCCAGCAGCTTATCGAGGGACATATCCTACGAGCAGTACTTC.

The V call is TRBV21-1, the J call TRBJ2-7. TRBV21-1 is deemed a pseudogene. The CDR3 extends over 11 amino acids. The CDR3 nucleotides are TGTGCCAGCAGCCAGGCGAGGGAGCAGTACTTC. Its protein is CASSQAREQYF.

V gene TRBV12-3 or TRBV12-4 combines with J gene TRBJ2-4, with no clear D. The CDR3 loop spans 12 amino acids. V was clipped by 2 bases and J by 7 bases, with 6 bases between them. For the CDR3, the DNA is TGTGCCAGCAGTTTATATGAGAACATTCAGTACTTC. Protein product: CASSLYENIQYF.

By share, this clonotype counts as medium-sized. J is TRBJ2-7 and V is TRBV6-1; D is tentatively TRBD1 or TRBD2 (6 bases each). Germline CDR1 MNHNS, CDR2 SASEGT. The V and J ends lost 2 bases and 6 bases respectively, with 23 bases between them. This CDR3 has 17 amino acids. The CDR3 region is CASSEFGPREVRGEQYF. The DNA for the CDR3 is TGTGCCAGCAGTGAATTCGGTCCCAGGGAGGTCAGGGGCGAGCAGTACTTC.